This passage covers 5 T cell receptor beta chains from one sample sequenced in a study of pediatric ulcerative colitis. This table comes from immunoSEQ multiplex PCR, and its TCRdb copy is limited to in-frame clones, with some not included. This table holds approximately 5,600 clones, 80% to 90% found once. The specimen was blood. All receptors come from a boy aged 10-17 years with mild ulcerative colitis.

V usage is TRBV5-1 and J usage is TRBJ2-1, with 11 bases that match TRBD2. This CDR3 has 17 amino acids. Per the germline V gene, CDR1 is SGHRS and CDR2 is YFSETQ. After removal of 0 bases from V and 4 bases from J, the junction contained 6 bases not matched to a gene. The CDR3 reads CASSLAEGLAVYNEQFF. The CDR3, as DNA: TGCGCCAGCAGCTTGGCCGAGGGACTAGCGGTTTACAATGAGCAGTTCTTC.

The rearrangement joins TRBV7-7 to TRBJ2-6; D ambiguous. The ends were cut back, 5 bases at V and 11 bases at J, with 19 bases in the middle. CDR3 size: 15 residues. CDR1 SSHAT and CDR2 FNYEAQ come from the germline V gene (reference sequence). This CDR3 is CASSRKAKSGHVLTF. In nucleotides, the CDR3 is TGTGCCAGCAGCCGGAAGGCAAAGTCGGGCCACGTCCTGACTTTC.

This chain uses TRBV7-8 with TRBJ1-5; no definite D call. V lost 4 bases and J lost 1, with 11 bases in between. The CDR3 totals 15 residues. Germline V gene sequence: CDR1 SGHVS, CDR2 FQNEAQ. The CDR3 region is CASSSAPLSNQPQHF. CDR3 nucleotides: TGTGCCAGCAGCTCAGCTCCCCTCAGCAATCAGCCCCAGCATTTT. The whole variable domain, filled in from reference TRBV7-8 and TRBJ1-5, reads GAGVSQSPRYKVAKRGQDVALRCDPISGHVSLFWYQQALGQGPEFLTYFQNEAQLDKSGLPSDRFFAERPEGSVSTLKIQRTQQEDSAVYLCASSSAPLSNQPQHFGDGTRLSIL.

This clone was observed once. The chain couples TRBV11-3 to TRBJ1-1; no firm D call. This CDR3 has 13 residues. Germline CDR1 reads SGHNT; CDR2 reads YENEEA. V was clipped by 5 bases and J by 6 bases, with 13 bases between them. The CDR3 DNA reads TGTGCCAGCAGCCCCTCTGGGAGACCTGAAGCTTTCTTT. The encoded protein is CASSPSGRPEAFF. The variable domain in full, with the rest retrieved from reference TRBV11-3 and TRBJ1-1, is EAGVVQSPRYKIIEKKQPVAFWCNPISGHNTLYWYLQNLGQGPELLIRYENEEAVDDSQLPKDRFSAERLKGVDSTLKIQPAELGDSAVYLCASSPSGRPEAFFGQGTRLTVV.

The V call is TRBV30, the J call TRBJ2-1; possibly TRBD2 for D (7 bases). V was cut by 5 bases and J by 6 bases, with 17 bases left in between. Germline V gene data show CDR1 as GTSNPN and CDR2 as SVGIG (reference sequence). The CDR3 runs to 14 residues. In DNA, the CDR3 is TGTGCCTGGGGGGAGGGGGTAGGTACCAATGAGCAGTTCTTC. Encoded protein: CAWGEGVGTNEQFF.